A selection of T cell receptor beta chains follows, all from one sample in a study of cytomegalovirus exposure and HLA in healthy donors. Libraries were prepared by immunoSEQ multiplex PCR; TCRdb keeps only in-frame clonotypes and omits some of them. The sample records more than 150,000 clones, approximately 88% being singletons. Sequencing input: PBMCs. All receptors derive from a woman in her late teens or twenties in good health and CMV-seronegative. The CDR3 runs from the conserved cysteine through the conserved F or W. Each record gives: J gene, V gene, clone size, D gene, CDR3 protein, CDR3 DNA. D genes are given only for firm matches. The size of a clone is reported for some rows only, either as once, few or many, or as a class for expanded clones.

TRBJ2-7 TRBV19 NA NA CASSTGTSLYEQYF TGTGCCAGTAGTACCGGGACATCCCTCTACGAGCAGTACTTC
TRBJ1-5 TRBV7-9 NA NA CASSLQGGGNQPQHF TGTGCCAGCAGCTTACAGGGAGGCGGCAATCAGCCCCAGCATTTT
TRBJ1-3 TRBV6-5 NA NA CASSYSPYRGNTIYF TGTGCCAGCAGTTACTCACCTTACAGGGGAAACACCATATATTTT
TRBJ2-5 TRBV11-3 NA TRBD1 CASSPGTGRETQYF TGTGCCAGCAGCCCCGGGACAGGACGGGAGACCCAGTACTTC
TRBJ2-3 TRBV5-1 NA NA CASSLGGTSTDTQYF TGCGCCAGCAGCTTGGGGGGGACTAGCACAGATACGCAGTATTTT
TRBJ2-3 TRBV6-4 NA NA CASSDPQLAADTQYF TGTGCCAGCAGTGACCCCCAGCTAGCTGCAGATACGCAGTATTTT
TRBJ1-5 TRBV27 few TRBD1 CASSSLGTGYSNQPQHF TGTGCCAGCAGTTCCCTAGGGACAGGTTATAGCAATCAGCCCCAGCATTTT
TRBJ2-7 TRBV18 NA TRBD2 CASSPGEGIGYEQYF TGTGCCAGCTCCCCTGGGGAGGGTATCGGATACGAGCAGTACTTC
TRBJ2-3 TRBV7-8 NA TRBD1 CASSQDRGRSTDTQYF TGTGCCAGCAGCCAAGACAGGGGGCGTAGCACAGATACGCAGTATTTT
TRBJ2-5 TRBV5-1 NA NA CASSLDGDLETQYF TGCGCCAGCAGCTTGGACGGTGATTTGGAGACCCAGTACTTC
TRBJ2-7 TRBV10-3 NA NA CAIRSESYEQYF TGTGCCATCAGGAGCGAGTCCTACGAGCAGTACTTC
TRBJ2-3 TRBV10-3 NA NA CAIGGYSTDTQYF TGTGCCATCGGGGGGTATAGCACAGATACGCAGTATTTT
TRBJ2-7 TRBV30 NA TRBD2 CAWSPGLAGTVKYF TGTGCCTGGAGCCCGGGACTAGCGGGGACTGTGAAGTACTTC
TRBJ2-5 TRBV9 NA NA CASSVAQDREDKETQYF TGTGCCAGCAGCGTAGCTCAGGACAGAGAGGACAAAGAGACCCAGTACTTC
TRBJ1-3 TRBV5-5 NA NA CASSPRAGAGNTIYF TGTGCCAGCAGCCCAAGGGCGGGGGCTGGAAACACCATATATTTT
TRBJ2-3 TRBV4-1 few NA CASSQGTFGGGPTDTQYF TGCGCCAGCAGCCAAGGAACGTTTGGGGGGGGGCCGACAGATACGCAGTATTTT
TRBJ2-3 TRBV2 NA TRBD2 CASSEGTSVIDTQYF TGTGCCAGCAGTGAAGGGACTAGTGTTATAGATACGCAGTATTTT
TRBJ2-5 TRBV27 NA TRBD2 CASRLAGALQETQYF TGTGCCAGCAGACTAGCGGGGGCCCTCCAAGAGACCCAGTACTTC
TRBJ2-7 TRBV2 NA TRBD1 CASKGQGYSYEQYF TGTGCCAGCAAAGGACAGGGGTACTCCTACGAGCAGTACTTC
TRBJ1-5 TRBV4-1 NA NA CASSQELSTYSQPQHF TGCGCCAGCAGCCAAGAACTGTCGACTTATAGTCAGCCCCAGCATTTT
TRBJ2-7 TRBV7-2 NA TRBD2 CASSPIERGRYEQYF TGTGCCAGCAGCCCGATAGAGCGGGGGAGGTACGAGCAGTACTTC
TRBJ1-1 TRBV27 NA NA CASSLRGGQTEAFF TGTGCCAGCAGTTTACGGGGCGGACAGACTGAAGCTTTCTTT
TRBJ1-1 TRBV28 NA NA CASRTEGNTEAFF TGTGCCAGCAGAACGGAGGGGAACACTGAAGCTTTCTTT
TRBJ1-4 TRBV5-4 NA NA CASGIPGDEKLFF TGTGCCAGCGGTATACCAGGGGATGAAAAACTGTTTTTT
TRBJ2-7 TRBV15 NA NA CATSQWTSTAEQYF TGTGCCACCAGCCAGTGGACTTCCACCGCCGAGCAGTACTTC
TRBJ2-6 TRBV11-2 NA NA CASSLVGKLSGANVLTF TGTGCCAGCAGCTTAGTGGGCAAACTCTCTGGGGCCAACGTCCTGACTTTC
TRBJ1-4 TRBV19 NA NA CASSRTDRYEKLFF TGTGCCAGTAGTCGGACAGACAGATACGAAAAACTGTTTTTT
TRBJ2-3 TRBV5-4 NA TRBD1 CASSGTGSPDTQYF TGTGCCAGCAGCGGGACAGGGTCCCCAGATACGCAGTATTTT
TRBJ1-2 TRBV9 NA NA CASSAGRKGGDGYTF TGTGCCAGCAGCGCCGGGAGGAAGGGAGGCGATGGCTACACCTTC
TRBJ1-5 TRBV7-6 NA NA CASSLAGGTNQPQHF TGTGCCAGCAGCTTAGCAGGGGGAACGAATCAGCCCCAGCATTTT
TRBJ2-3 TRBV19 NA TRBD2 CASASGGADTQYF TGTGCCAGTGCGAGCGGGGGTGCAGATACGCAGTATTTT
TRBJ2-3 TRBV28 NA TRBD2 CASSFSGDTQYF TGTGCCAGCAGTTTTAGCGGGGATACGCAGTATTTT
TRBJ1-5 TRBV19 once NA CASRGRGSNQPQHF TGTGCCAGTAGGGGACGGGGGAGCAATCAGCCCCAGCATTTT
TRBJ2-7 TRBV13 NA NA CASSFQGGGAYEQYF TGTGCCAGCAGCTTCCAGGGAGGGGGAGCCTACGAGCAGTACTTC
TRBJ1-5 TRBV18 few TRBD1 CASSPKGQGGSNQPQHF TGTGCCAGCTCACCCAAGGGACAGGGGGGGAGCAATCAGCCCCAGCATTTT
TRBJ1-2 TRBV21-1 few NA CASSKEGTGAPYGYTF TGTGCCAGCAGCAAAGAAGGGACAGGGGCACCCTATGGCTACACCTTC
TRBJ2-2 TRBV6-1 NA TRBD2 CASSESLGRGENTGELFF TGTGCCAGCAGTGAAAGTCTGGGGCGGGGGGAGAACACCGGGGAGCTGTTTTTT
TRBJ2-5 TRBV10-3 NA NA CAISESGEGTQYF TGTGCCATCAGTGAGTCTGGCGAGGGGACCCAGTACTTC
TRBJ1-2 TRBV27 NA TRBD1 CASSSYTGQGGNYGYTF TGTGCCAGCAGTTCCTACACTGGACAGGGGGGGAACTATGGCTACACCTTC
TRBJ1-1 TRBV6-5 NA TRBD1 CASSYSQGGRDTEAFF TGTGCCAGCAGTTACTCGCAGGGGGGCCGAGACACTGAAGCTTTCTTT